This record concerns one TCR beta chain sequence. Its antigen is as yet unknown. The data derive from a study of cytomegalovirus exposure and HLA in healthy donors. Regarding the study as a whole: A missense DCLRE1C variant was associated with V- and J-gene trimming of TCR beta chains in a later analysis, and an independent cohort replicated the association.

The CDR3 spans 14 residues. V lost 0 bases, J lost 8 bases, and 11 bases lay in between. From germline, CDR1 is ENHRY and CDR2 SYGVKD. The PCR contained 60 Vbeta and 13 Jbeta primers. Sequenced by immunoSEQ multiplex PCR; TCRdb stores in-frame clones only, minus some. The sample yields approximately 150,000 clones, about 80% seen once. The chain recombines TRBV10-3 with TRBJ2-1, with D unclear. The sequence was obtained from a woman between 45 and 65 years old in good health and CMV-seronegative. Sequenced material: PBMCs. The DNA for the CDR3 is TGTGCCATCAGTGAGTCGGTAGTAGTAGATGAGCAGTTCTTC. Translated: CAISESVVVDEQFF.